The 14 T cell receptor beta chains listed next were all sequenced from one sample in a study of technical replicates of blood from a handful of donors. The method was immunoSEQ multiplex PCR; TCRdb's version includes in-frame clones alone and lacks a portion of them. The sample yields around 80,000 clones, approximately 94% seen once. The specimen was T cells isolated from PBMCs. The origin of the receptors is a human donor in good health.

The chain is built from TRBV11-2 and TRBJ2-1; 10 bases are shared with TRBD2. The CDR3 is 15 amino acids. V lost 4 bases and J lost 7; bases outside the gene matches: 7. The V gene's germline CDR1 is SGHAT and CDR2 FQNNGV. CDR3 protein: CASSSQLAGKNEQFF. The CDR3 region has the DNA TGTGCCAGCAGCTCCCAACTAGCGGGAAAAAATGAGCAGTTCTTC.

This clone appeared a single time. J is TRBJ1-3 and V is TRBV6-1, with D perhaps matching TRBD1 (6 bases). Looked up from germline, CDR1 is MNHNS and CDR2 is SASEGT. This CDR3 is built from 17 residues. Trimming took off 2 bases at V and 0 bases at J, with 14 bases between the two ends. The CDR3 is CASSEFRQDDSGNTIYF. CDR3 nucleotide sequence: TGTGCCAGCAGTGAATTTAGACAGGACGACTCTGGAAACACCATATATTTT.

This clone was counted a few times. The CDR3 bases are TGTGCCAGCAGCCCAGGCGGACTTTACCAAGAGACCCAGTACTTC. Translated, it gives CASSPGGLYQETQYF. The chain couples TRBV11-2 to TRBJ2-5; perhaps TRBD2 as D (5 bases). The CDR3 is 15 residues long. The V gene's germline CDR1 is SGHAT and CDR2 FQNNGV. Trimming removed 5 bases at V and 0 bases at J, with 13 bases between.

This clone was seen just once. This rearrangement joins TRBV28 to TRBJ2-7; the D gene is possibly TRBD1 (6 bases). The V gene's germline CDR1 is MDHEN and CDR2 SYDVKM. The germline V and J ends were trimmed by 0 bases and 0 bases, with 15 bases remaining between them. The CDR3 runs to 17 residues. The DNA of the CDR3 is TGTGCCAGCAGTTTATGGCAGGGGCAGACGTTCTCCTACGAGCAGTACTTC. It codes for CASSLWQGQTFSYEQYF.

The rearrangement joins TRBV28 to TRBJ1-1; 8 positions match TRBD1. CDR1 and CDR2 from the germline V gene are MDHEN and SYDVKM. Trimming took 7 bases from V and 3 from J; bases not matched to a gene: 4. This CDR3 is 13 amino acids long. The CDR3 bases are TGTGCCAGCAAGGCACAGGGGGACACTGAAGCTTTCTTT. As protein: CASKAQGDTEAFF.

The chain is built from TRBV6-6 and TRBJ2-3, with 7 bases fitting TRBD1. The CDR3 is 14 residues long. The V and J ends lost 6 bases and 3 bases, in that order; junction bases with no gene match: 6. The V gene's germline CDR1 is MNHNY and CDR2 SVGAGI (reference sequence). CDR3 DNA: TGTGCCAGCAGAGGGGGCCGGCTGACAGATACGCAGTATTTT. Translation gives CASRGGRLTDTQYF.

The V gene is TRBV27, the J gene TRBJ1-1, with 10 bases matching TRBD1. There are 15 residues in the CDR3. Germline assignment: CDR1 MNHEY and CDR2 SMNVEV (reference sequence). Trimming at V came to 6 bases and at J to 2 bases, leaving 6 bases not matched to a gene. Here the CDR3 reads CASSPGQGVNTEAFF. For the CDR3, the DNA is TGTGCCAGCAGCCCAGGACAGGGGGTTAACACTGAAGCTTTCTTT.

The chain links TRBV19 to TRBJ2-2; weak D call: TRBD2 (5 bases). Germline V CDR1 and CDR2: LNHDA, SQIVND (reference sequence). Trimming took 6 bases from V and 7 from J, leaving 24 bases between them. This CDR3 has 17 residues. CDR3 coding DNA: TGTGCCAGTAGACCCAACCGTAAGGGCCCGGGGAGCGGGGAGCTGTTTTTT. It yields the protein CASRPNRKGPGSGELFF.

With regard to this clone: The junction differs from germline at one of its ends, possibly a read error. V usage is TRBV7-7 and J usage is TRBJ2-3, with 12 nucleotides matching TRBD2. The CDR3 length is 16 residues. The germline gives CDR1 SSHAT, CDR2 FNYEAQ (reference sequence). CDR3 coding DNA: TGTGCTAGCAGCCTAGCGGGAGGGCCGAGCACAGATACGCAGTATTTT. It specifies CASSLAGGPSTDTQYF.

This clone was counted once. The V and J genes are TRBV19 and TRBJ2-2; a weak D match, TRBD2 (6 bases). V lost 4 bases, J lost 5 bases, and 17 bases lay in between. The CDR3 spans 16 residues. Germline V CDR1 and CDR2: LNHDA, SQIVND (reference sequence). DNA for the CDR3: TGTGCCAGTAGTAGGTGGAGGGAGGATAGGACCGGGGAGCTGTTTTTT. This codes for CASSRWREDRTGELFF.

This chain joins TRBV28 and TRBJ2-2; unclear D gene. The CDR3 contains 14 residues. The germline V gene encodes CDR1 MDHEN and CDR2 SYDVKM. Trimming removed 7 bases from V and 2 bases from J, with 11 bases in between. The chain's CDR3 is CASTGGINTGELFF. DNA of the CDR3: TGTGCCAGCACCGGTGGTATAAACACCGGGGAGCTGTTTTTT.

V usage is TRBV10-3 and J usage is TRBJ1-1; D perhaps matches TRBD1 (5 bases). From germline, CDR1 is ENHRY and CDR2 SYGVKD. The CDR3 has 13 residues. V lost 5 bases, J lost 3 bases, and 10 bases lay in between. This chain's CDR3 is CAISPGRDTEAFF. CDR3 in DNA: TGTGCCATCAGTCCAGGGAGGGACACTGAAGCTTTCTTT.

The V and J genes are TRBV6-1 and TRBJ2-7; 10 bases line up with TRBD2. V lost 3 bases, J lost 5 bases, and 10 bases stayed unmatched. The CDR3 length is 16 residues. CDR1 MNHNS and CDR2 SASEGT come from the germline V gene. DNA for the CDR3: TGTGCCAGCAGTGACCGTTCCAGCGGGAGGGCCCACGAGCAGTACTTC. Protein: CASSDRSSGRAHEQYF.

The chain carries TRBV10-1 and TRBJ2-1, with 8 nucleotides matching TRBD2. Germline-derived CDR1 and CDR2 are WNHNN and SYGVQD (reference sequence). Trimming removed 8 bases from V and 7 bases from J; junction bases left unmatched: 4. The CDR3 runs to 12 residues. The chain's CDR3 is CASGAGVNEQFF. The DNA of the CDR3 is TGCGCCAGCGGAGCGGGAGTGAATGAGCAGTTCTTC.